The source of this TCR beta chain is a study of T cell changes during pregnancy in multiple sclerosis. Libraries were prepared by immunoSEQ multiplex PCR; TCRdb keeps only in-frame clonotypes and omits some of them. The data contain about 80,000 clones, roughly nine tenths of them singletons. Per germline, CDR1 SGHRS and CDR2 YFSETQ. V was pared by 0 bases and J by 3 bases, with 6 bases between. The CDR3 has 13 amino acids. Sequenced here: peripheral blood, sampled before pregnancy. The V gene is TRBV5-1, the J gene TRBJ1-1, with D unresolved. The TCR sequence derives from a female donor with multiple sclerosis, enrolled in a pregnancy study. DNA of the CDR3: TGCGCCAGCAGCTTGGTTCAGGACACTGAAGCTTTCTTT. Protein sequence: CASSLVQDTEAFF.